The 14 T cell receptor beta chains presented below share a single source sample, sequenced in a study of lymphopenia after photon versus proton radiotherapy. Measured with immunoSEQ multiplex PCR; TCRdb has only the in-frame clones, and not every one. The sample yields 35,000 to 45,000 clones, approximately 82% seen once. The sequencing here drew on peripheral blood, taken from a patient treated with proton-based radiotherapy. The receptors originated from a woman in her 70s with pancreatic cancer.

This clone was counted a few times. The CDR3 sequence: CARDGGGTEAFF. CDR3 sequence (DNA): TGTGCCCGGGACGGGGGGGGCACTGAAGCTTTCTTT. The chain recombines TRBV30 with TRBJ1-1, with D possibly being TRBD1 (5 bases). The CDR3 consists of 12 residues. V dropped 8 bases and J dropped 4 bases, with 14 bases sitting between them. Germline CDR1 is GTSNPN and CDR2 is SVGIG (reference sequence).

This chain links TRBV4-1 with TRBJ2-1; 7 bases match TRBD2. This CDR3 is built from 18 residues. Germline assignment: CDR1 MGHRA and CDR2 YSYEKL. V was pared by 4 bases and J by 3 bases, with 15 bases of the junction left unmatched. The CDR3 loop is CASSPSSSGKRYYNEQFF. The CDR3 nucleotides are TGCGCCAGCAGCCCGAGCTCCAGCGGGAAGCGGTACTACAATGAGCAGTTCTTC.

The CDR3 region is CASSGQGRWMNTEAFF. CDR3 bases: TGTGCCTCCTCCGGACAGGGACGATGGATGAACACTGAAGCTTTCTTT. The V gene is TRBV30, the J gene TRBJ1-1; 8 nucleotides agree with TRBD1. CDR1 and CDR2 (germline): GTSNPN, SVGIG (reference sequence). The CDR3 has 16 residues. Trimming removed 7 bases from V and 0 bases from J; junction bases left unmatched: 13.

V gene TRBV4-3 combines with J gene TRBJ2-1, with D tentatively TRBD2 (5 bases). In germline, CDR1 is LGHNA, CDR2 YSLEER. This CDR3 spans 14 amino acids. Trimming stripped 4 bases from V and 8 bases from J, with 15 bases between. CDR3: CASSRDLAAYEQFF. The CDR3 nucleotides are TGCGCCAGCAGCCGGGATCTAGCCGCCTATGAGCAGTTCTTC.

The chain has TRBV6-5 and TRBJ2-7; D is possibly TRBD1 (6 bases). CDR3 length: 14 residues. With 6 bases removed from V and 7 bases from J, the gap between germline ends came to 19 bases. The germline CDR1 and CDR2 sequences are MNHEY and SVGAGI. The CDR3 DNA reads TGTGCCAGCAGACATGGGGACACCGTGAATGAGCAGTACTTC. Translating it yields CASRHGDTVNEQYF.

This clone was seen more than once but under ten times. The CDR3, as DNA: TGTGCCAGCAGGCCCCAACGGTTTGGGGGCAATCAGCCCCAGCATTTT. Translating gives CASRPQRFGGNQPQHF. The rearrangement uses TRBV2 and TRBJ1-5, with D unresolved. CDR3 size: 16 residues. V lost 6 bases and J 2 bases, leaving 17 bases between the germline ends. Per germline, CDR1 SNHLY and CDR2 FYNNEI.

The J gene is TRBJ1-4, the V gene TRBV4-2; possibly TRBD1 for D (5 bases). CDR1 is LGHNA and CDR2 is YNFKEQ in the germline V gene. V dropped 0 bases and J dropped 8 bases, with 16 bases sitting between them. CDR3 length: 16 amino acids. CDR3 loop: CASSQDLWDPGEKLFF. The CDR3 nucleotides read TGTGCCAGCAGCCAAGATCTTTGGGACCCTGGAGAAAAACTGTTTTTT.

The V call is TRBV28, the J call TRBJ2-1; 7 bases are a match to TRBD2. With 4 bases clipped from V and 7 bases from J, the junction kept 7 bases outside the gene matches. This CDR3 contains 14 residues. The germline V gene has CDR1 MDHEN and CDR2 SYDVKM. The CDR3 sequence: CASSWAGALNEQFF. The CDR3 DNA follows: TGTGCCAGCAGTTGGGCGGGAGCTCTAAATGAGCAGTTCTTC.

The chain couples TRBV6-6 to TRBJ1-6; tentative D call: TRBD1 (5 bases). From germline, CDR1 is MNHNY and CDR2 SVGAGI (reference sequence). The length of the CDR3 is 12 residues. V dropped 8 bases and J dropped 14 bases, with 16 bases sitting between them. The CDR3 here is CASRDPSGSLHF. The CDR3 region has the DNA TGTGCCAGCCGGGACCCTAGCGGATCCCTCCACTTT.

The rearrangement uses TRBV18 and TRBJ1-2; D is possibly TRBD1 (5 bases). The CDR3 covers 17 residues. Germline V gene lookup returns CDR1 KGHSH and CDR2 LQKENI. Between the trimmed V and J ends, which lost 0 bases and 4 bases, there was a span of 18 bases. This chain's CDR3 is CASSPPRSGDGLYGYTF. The DNA for the CDR3 is TGTGCCAGCTCACCACCTCGTAGCGGGGACGGCCTCTATGGCTACACCTTC.

This chain connects TRBV5-1 to TRBJ2-5, with 9 bases lining up with TRBD2. Germline V gene sequence: CDR1 SGHRS, CDR2 YFSETQ. The CDR3 is 16 amino acids. Unmatched junction bases numbered 8, after V lost 4 bases and J lost 1 base. The CDR3 reads CASSAGTSFAQETQYF. The DNA of the CDR3 is TGCGCCAGCAGCGCCGGGACTAGCTTCGCCCAAGAGACCCAGTACTTC. The full variable domain, its missing parts supplied by reference TRBV5-1 and TRBJ2-5, is KAGVTQTPRYLIKTRGQQVTLSCSPISGHRSVSWYQQTPGQGLQFLFEYFSETQRNKGNFPGRFSGRQFSNSRSEMNVSTLELGDSALYLCASSAGTSFAQETQYFGPGTRLLVL.

The V and J genes are TRBV27 and TRBJ2-3, with unresolved D. The CDR3 has 16 residues. CDR1 is MNHEY, CDR2 SMNVEV, per germline (reference sequence). Trimming left V 6 bases short and J 0 bases short, with 16 bases between. This CDR3 reads CASSHLGVSSTDTQYF. Written as DNA, the CDR3 is TGTGCCAGCAGCCACCTGGGCGTTTCGAGCACAGATACGCAGTATTTT.

This clone was detected only once. V is TRBV15 and J is TRBJ2-3, with TRBD2 identical over 13 bases. There are 18 residues in the CDR3. Germline V gene data show CDR1 as LNHNV and CDR2 as YYDKDF (reference sequence). Unmatched junction bases numbered 10, after V lost 3 bases and J lost 4 bases. CDR3 amino acids: CATSRTRGLAGDPDTQYF. In DNA, the CDR3 is TGTGCCACCAGCAGGACACGCGGACTAGCGGGAGATCCAGATACGCAGTATTTT.

This rearrangement joins TRBV30 to TRBJ1-1; D remains ambiguous. V was clipped by 3 bases and J by 6 bases, with 17 bases between them. The CDR3 consists of 14 residues. Germline CDR1 and CDR2: GTSNPN and SVGIG (reference sequence). The CDR3 protein is CAWSPQQRPAEAFF. The DNA of the CDR3 is TGTGCCTGGAGCCCGCAACAGAGGCCAGCTGAAGCTTTCTTT. The whole variable domain, filled in from reference TRBV30 and TRBJ1-1, reads SQTIHQWPATLVQPVGSPLSLECTVEGTSNPNLYWYRQAAGRGLQLLFYSVGIGQISSEVPQNLSASRPQDRQFILSSKKLLLSDSGFYLCAWSPQQRPAEAFFGQGTRLTVV.